This record looks at one T cell receptor beta chain sequence and its context. Its antigen is unidentified. The sample is drawn from a study of T cell repertoires in aging, cancer and after chemotherapy. The overall study: Donor ages fell into six groups from 30 or younger up to 70 or older. Study observations and caveats: Median generation probability rose over the chemotherapy interval in each cancer cohort, suggesting rebound thymic output.

TCR beta rearrangements were amplified from peripheral blood genomic DNA. TRB rearrangements spanning V, D and J were amplified using mixed TRB-A/B primers. TCRdb called the multiplex PCR reads again in MiXCR, with one record for every CDR3 protein. The table has 9,500 to 12,000 distinct CDR3 sequences, around 40% seen once; the top ten hold approximately 8.2%. Trimming cost V 2 bases and J 2 bases, with 7 bases left between them. Germline CDR1 reads MNHEY; CDR2 reads SVGAGI. CDR3 length: 14 amino acids. This clonotype was obtained from a human donor in good health. The genes are TRBV6-5 and TRBJ1-5; no definite D call. The sequencing sample was made of blood. The CDR3 sequence is CASSYNPGNQPQHF. The CDR3 DNA reads as TGTGCCAGCAGTTACAATCCGGGCAATCAGCCCCAGCATTTT.